A single sample gave rise to the 24 T cell receptor beta chains below, sequenced in a study of T-cell memory formation after mild COVID-19. One entry per CDR3 protein results from TCRdb running MiXCR on the 5' RACE reads. The repertoire holds 10,000 to 15,000 distinct CDR3 sequences, with 16% as singletons. Sequencing was performed on PBMCs or a T cell subset sorted from them (not recorded which). The receptors were gathered from a man aged 18 to 30 who had mild COVID-19 (a few samples of this study predate the infection). Cell type and time point are not known.

This clonotype came up a few times. The chain carries TRBV6-5 and TRBJ1-5, with D unresolved. This CDR3 contains 13 residues. Trimming left V 6 bases short and J 4 bases short, with 10 bases between. Germline loops: CDR1 MNHEY, CDR2 SVGAGI. CDR3 protein: CASSSTQNQPQHF. The CDR3 DNA reads as TGTGCCAGCAGCTCAACTCAGAATCAGCCCCAGCATTTT.

V and J are TRBV28 and TRBJ2-4, with 9 positions matching TRBD1. The CDR3 runs 15 residues. J lost 2 bases, V lost 7 bases, and 6 bases had no gene match. Germline CDR1 and CDR2: MDHEN and SYDVKM. In DNA, the CDR3 is TGTGCCAGCATGGGGACAGGGTATACCAAAAACATTCAGTACTTC. Its translation is CASMGTGYTKNIQYF.

This clonotype was observed a handful of times. The chain has TRBV6-7 and TRBJ1-6; unclear D gene. TRBV6-7 is an ORF, and what it does is uncertain. The CDR3 has 11 amino acids. V was pared by 1 base and J by 17 bases, with 9 bases between. As DNA, the CDR3 is TGTGCCAGCAGTTACTGGCATGAAATCCACTTT. Its protein product is CASSYWHEIHF.

The CDR3 bases are TGTGCCAGCAGTAGCTTAACGGGGAGCTCCTACAATGAGCAGTTCTTC. Protein product: CASSSLTGSSYNEQFF. The chain employs TRBV11-2 and TRBJ2-1; D possibly corresponds to TRBD2 (5 bases). CDR3 length equals 16 residues. The germline V gene encodes CDR1 SGHAT and CDR2 FQNNGV. V was cut by 6 bases and J by 0 bases, with 15 bases left in between.

Ten or more counts support this clonotype. CDR3 coding DNA: TGTGCCAGCAGCAGAAAGACAGGGTTTAGCAATCAGCCCCAGCATTTT. Residues: CASSRKTGFSNQPQHF. The rearrangement joins TRBV7-9 to TRBJ1-5, with 7 nucleotides matching TRBD1. The germline gives CDR1 SEHNR, CDR2 FQNEAQ (reference sequence). Unmatched junction bases numbered 7, after V lost 5 bases and J lost 0 bases. The CDR3 spans 16 residues.

There are a few counts of this clonotype. The chain recombines TRBV12-3 or TRBV12-4 with TRBJ1-2; D is perhaps TRBD1 (5 bases). The length of the CDR3 is 15 residues. V lost 10 bases to trimming and J lost 4 bases, with 22 bases between them. The CDR3: CAIHLGGKGTYGYTF. The CDR3 region has the DNA TGTGCCATACACCTGGGGGGGAAGGGCACCTATGGCTACACCTTC.

This clonotype was observed many times. The chain carries TRBV12-3 or TRBV12-4 and TRBJ1-1; no definite D call. CDR3 length: 13 residues. Trimming shortened V by 2 bases and J by 4 bases, and 8 bases separated the two germline ends. CDR3 amino acids: CASSLSGGTEAFF. In DNA form, the CDR3 reads TGTGCCAGCAGTTTATCGGGAGGCACTGAAGCTTTCTTT.

This clonotype was observed a few times. V is TRBV6-2 or TRBV6-3 and J is TRBJ2-3; a possible D gene is TRBD2 (6 bases). The CDR3 extends over 14 amino acids. Trimming shortened V by 1 base and J by 4 bases, and 9 bases separated the two germline ends. Germline CDR1 is MNHEY and CDR2 is SVGEGT. CDR3 sequence reads: CASSYWRGPDTQYF. CDR3 nucleotide sequence: TGTGCCAGCAGTTACTGGAGGGGACCAGATACGCAGTATTTT.

This clonotype was seen only a few times. The chain recombines TRBV28 with TRBJ1-6; D may be TRBD1 (6 bases). Germline V gene lookup returns CDR1 MDHEN and CDR2 SYDVKM. The CDR3 totals 19 residues. V shed 2 bases and J shed 0 bases, with 17 bases lying between them. The CDR3: CASSLLTWGGNSYNSPLHF. For the CDR3, the DNA is TGTGCCAGCAGTTTACTCACCTGGGGGGGCAACTCCTATAATTCACCCCTCCACTTT.

Here the CDR3 reads CASSGDGSQETQYF. The CDR3 nucleotides are TGTGCCAGCAGCGGGGACGGTTCTCAAGAGACCCAGTACTTC. The chain is built from TRBV7-9 and TRBJ2-7; the D call may be TRBD1 or TRBD2 (5 bases each). With the DNA end fitting TRBJ2-5 better, the J assignment may be wrong. CDR1 is SEHNR, CDR2 FQNEAQ, per germline (reference sequence). This CDR3 comprises 14 residues.

The CDR3 DNA is TGCAGCGTTGAGGGGCGTCGCGGGACCTCTTCTGGGGCCAACGTCCTGACTTTC. It codes for CSVEGRRGTSSGANVLTF. The rearrangement uses TRBV29-1 and TRBJ2-6; TRBD2 is a possible D gene (6 bases). This CDR3 region has 18 residues. The V end lost 3 bases, the J end lost 1 base, and 19 bases lay between the germline ends. CDR1 and CDR2 from the germline V gene are SQVTM and ANQGSEA.

The chain recombines TRBV9 with TRBJ1-6; 7 bases map to TRBD1. The V segment lost 2 bases and the J segment 9 bases; nucleotides outside the gene matches: 2. Germline V CDR1 and CDR2: SGDLS, YYNGEE. CDR3 length: 13 amino acids. This CDR3 is CASSVGQPSPLHF. DNA of the CDR3: TGTGCCAGCAGCGTGGGACAGCCTTCACCCCTCCACTTT.

This clonotype appeared a few times. CDR3 amino acids: CASSDSSGAVSEQFF. The CDR3 DNA reads as TGTGCCAGCAGTGACTCATCAGGGGCGGTGAGTGAGCAGTTCTTC. V is TRBV6-4 and J is TRBJ2-1, with D possibly TRBD1 on 6 matching bases. CDR1 and CDR2 (germline): MRHNA, SNTAGT. The germline V and J ends were trimmed by 0 bases and 9 bases, with 15 bases remaining between them. CDR3 length equals 15 residues.

In this sample, this clonotype turned up many times. The V call is TRBV29-1, the J call TRBJ2-1; TRBD1 might be the D (5 bases). The CDR3 is made up of 13 amino acids. Trimming cost V 3 bases and J 3 bases, with 9 bases left between them. Germline loops: CDR1 SQVTM, CDR2 ANQGSEA. CDR3 DNA sequence: TGCAGCGTTGAGTTGGGGCGCTACAATGAGCAGTTCTTC. Amino acids: CSVELGRYNEQFF.

This clonotype was recorded many times. The J gene is TRBJ2-5, the V gene TRBV4-2; D remains unclear. Trimming pared 3 bases from V and 5 bases from J, leaving 7 bases between. CDR1 and CDR2 (germline): LGHNA, YNFKEQ. This CDR3 is built from 12 residues. Here the CDR3 reads CASSHPRETQYF. In nucleotides, the CDR3 is TGTGCCAGCAGCCACCCGCGCGAGACCCAGTACTTC.

This clonotype has at least ten counts. J is TRBJ1-2 and V is TRBV20-1; no clear D gene. The CDR3 extends over 13 amino acids. From germline, CDR1 is DFQATT and CDR2 SNEGSKA (reference sequence). V was trimmed by 3 bases and J by 4 bases, leaving 12 bases between them. This CDR3 reads CSASSGPFYGYTF. CDR3 bases: TGCAGTGCTAGTTCCGGGCCCTTCTATGGCTACACCTTC.

This clonotype has a count of ten or more. J is TRBJ1-5 and V is TRBV7-2; the D gene is possibly TRBD1 (6 bases). The germline V and J ends were trimmed by 4 bases and 0 bases, with 10 bases remaining between them. This CDR3 is built from 15 residues. Germline V gives CDR1 SGHTA, CDR2 FQGNSA. The CDR3 spells CASSWAGDSNQPQHF. CDR3 bases: TGTGCCAGCAGCTGGGCAGGGGATAGCAATCAGCCCCAGCATTTT.

V gene TRBV12-3 or TRBV12-4 combines with J gene TRBJ1-6; no firm D call. Trimming stripped 6 bases from V and 0 bases from J, with 6 bases between. The CDR3 is 14 amino acids. In DNA, the CDR3 is TGTGCCAGCAGGCAGAGCTCCTATAATTCACCCCTCCACTTT. The encoded protein is CASRQSSYNSPLHF.

This chain connects TRBV11-1 to TRBJ2-7, with 9 bases aligning to TRBD2. The CDR3 loop spans 16 amino acids. The germline CDR1 and CDR2 sequences are SGHAT and FQDESV (reference sequence). J gave up 2 bases and V 3 bases, and 8 bases lay outside the gene matches. CDR3 sequence: CASSLAGTSYTYEQYF. The CDR3 DNA is TGTGCCAGCAGCTTGGCCGGGACTAGCTATACCTACGAGCAGTACTTC.

This clonotype was recorded many times. The rearrangement uses TRBV13 and TRBJ1-1; D gene unclear. The V gene lost 3 bases and the J gene lost 3 bases, with 5 bases spanning the gap. Germline-derived CDR1 and CDR2 are PRHDT and FYEKMQ (reference sequence). The CDR3 runs 12 residues. CDR3 amino acids: CASSFDYTEAFF. The CDR3 DNA sequence: TGTGCCAGCAGCTTCGATTACACTGAAGCTTTCTTT.

This clonotype has ten or more counts. The J gene is TRBJ2-5, the V gene TRBV5-1, with D tentatively TRBD2 (6 bases). The CDR3 covers 13 residues. CDR1 SGHRS and CDR2 YFSETQ come from the germline V gene. Trimming pared 3 bases from V and 5 bases from J, leaving 11 bases between. The CDR3 region has the DNA TGCGCCAGCAGCTCCTCGGGGGAGGAGACCCAGTACTTC. This encodes CASSSSGEETQYF. Drawing the rest from reference TRBV5-1 and TRBJ2-5, the complete variable domain is KAGVTQTPRYLIKTRGQQVTLSCSPISGHRSVSWYQQTPGQGLQFLFEYFSETQRNKGNFPGRFSGRQFSNSRSEMNVSTLELGDSALYLCASSSSGEETQYFGPGTRLLVL.

This clonotype was observed at least ten times. V is TRBV12-3 or TRBV12-4 and J is TRBJ2-2; D not certain. The CDR3 is 13 amino acids. V was pared by 2 bases and J by 3 bases, with 4 bases between. Here the CDR3 reads CASSLWDTGELFF. CDR3 sequence (DNA): TGTGCCAGCAGTTTATGGGACACCGGGGAGCTGTTTTTT.

This clonotype occurred many times. This chain connects TRBV24-1 to TRBJ1-1; 8 nucleotides agree with TRBD1. The CDR3 is 13 amino acids. With 7 bases clipped from V and 4 bases from J, the junction kept 4 bases outside the gene matches. From germline, CDR1 is KGHDR and CDR2 SFDVKD. The CDR3 protein is CATSGQGVTEAFF. CDR3 sequence (DNA): TGTGCCACCAGCGGACAGGGAGTCACTGAAGCTTTCTTT.

This clonotype occurred a few times. The chain carries TRBV2 and TRBJ2-3, with D possibly matching TRBD1 (6 bases). The germline V gene encodes CDR1 SNHLY and CDR2 FYNNEI. The CDR3 extends over 15 amino acids. The ends were cut back, 6 bases at V and 8 bases at J, with 21 bases in the middle. The CDR3 reads CASRGSDSPLGTQYF. In nucleotides, the CDR3 is TGTGCCAGCAGGGGGTCGGACAGCCCCCTAGGTACGCAGTATTTT.